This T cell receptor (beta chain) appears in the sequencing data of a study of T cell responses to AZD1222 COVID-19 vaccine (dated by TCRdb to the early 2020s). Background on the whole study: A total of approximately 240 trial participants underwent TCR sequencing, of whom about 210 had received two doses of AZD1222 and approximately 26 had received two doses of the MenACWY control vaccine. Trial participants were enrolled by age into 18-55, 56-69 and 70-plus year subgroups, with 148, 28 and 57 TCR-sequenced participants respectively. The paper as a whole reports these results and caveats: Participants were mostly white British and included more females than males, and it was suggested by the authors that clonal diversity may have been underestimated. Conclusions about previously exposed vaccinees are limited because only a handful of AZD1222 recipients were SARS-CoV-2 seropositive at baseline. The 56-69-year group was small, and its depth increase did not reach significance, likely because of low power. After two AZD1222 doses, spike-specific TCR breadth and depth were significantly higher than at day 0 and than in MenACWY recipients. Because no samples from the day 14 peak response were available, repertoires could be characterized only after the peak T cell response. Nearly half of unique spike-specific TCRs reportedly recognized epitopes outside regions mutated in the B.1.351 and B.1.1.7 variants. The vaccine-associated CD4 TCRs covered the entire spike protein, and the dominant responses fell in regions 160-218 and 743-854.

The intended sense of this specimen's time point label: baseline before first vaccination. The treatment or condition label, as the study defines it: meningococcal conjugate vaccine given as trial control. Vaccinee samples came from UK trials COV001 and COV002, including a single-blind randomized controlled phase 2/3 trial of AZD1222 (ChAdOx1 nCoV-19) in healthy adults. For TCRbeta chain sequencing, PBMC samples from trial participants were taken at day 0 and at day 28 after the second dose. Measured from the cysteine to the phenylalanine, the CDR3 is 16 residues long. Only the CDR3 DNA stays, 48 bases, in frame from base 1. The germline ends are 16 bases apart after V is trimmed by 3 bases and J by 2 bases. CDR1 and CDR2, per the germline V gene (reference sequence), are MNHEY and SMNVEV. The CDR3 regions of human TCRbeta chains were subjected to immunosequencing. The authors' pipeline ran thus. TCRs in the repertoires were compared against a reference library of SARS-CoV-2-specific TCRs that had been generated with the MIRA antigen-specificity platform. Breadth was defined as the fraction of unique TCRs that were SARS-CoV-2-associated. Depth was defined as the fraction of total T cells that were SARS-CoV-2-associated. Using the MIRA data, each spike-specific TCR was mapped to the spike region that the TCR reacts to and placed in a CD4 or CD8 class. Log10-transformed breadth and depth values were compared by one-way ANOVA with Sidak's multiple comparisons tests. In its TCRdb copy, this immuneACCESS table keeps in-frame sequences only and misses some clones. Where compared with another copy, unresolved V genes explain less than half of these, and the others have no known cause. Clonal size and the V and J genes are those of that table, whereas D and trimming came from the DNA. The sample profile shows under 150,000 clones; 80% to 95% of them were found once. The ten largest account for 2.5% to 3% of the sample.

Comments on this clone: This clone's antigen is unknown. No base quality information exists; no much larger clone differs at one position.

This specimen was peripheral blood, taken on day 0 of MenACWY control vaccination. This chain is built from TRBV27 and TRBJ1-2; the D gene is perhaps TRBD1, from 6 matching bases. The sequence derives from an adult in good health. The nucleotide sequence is TGTGCCAGCAGTTTCGCGGGGGCCGAATTAAACTATGGCTACACCTTC. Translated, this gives CASSFAGAELNYGYTF.